This T cell receptor (beta chain) appears in the sequencing data of a study of blood T cell repertoires in COVID-19. Generated by immunoSEQ multiplex PCR, the TCRdb table keeps only in-frame clones and is missing some. Of about 340,000 clones in the sample, around 82% were seen once. V was cut by 2 bases and J by 9 bases, with 14 bases left in between. The CDR3 extends over 13 amino acids. Germline V gene lookup returns CDR1 SGDLS and CDR2 YYNGEE. In its sample, this clone was seen a few times. The V call is TRBV9, the J call TRBJ1-1; the D gene is possibly TRBD1 (5 bases). Sequenced material: peripheral blood. The receptor comes from a man younger than 45 with active or convalescent COVID-19. The CDR3 coding sequence is TGTGCCAGCAGCGTGTCAGGGTCTGAACAAGCTTTCTTT. This encodes CASSVSGSEQAFF.